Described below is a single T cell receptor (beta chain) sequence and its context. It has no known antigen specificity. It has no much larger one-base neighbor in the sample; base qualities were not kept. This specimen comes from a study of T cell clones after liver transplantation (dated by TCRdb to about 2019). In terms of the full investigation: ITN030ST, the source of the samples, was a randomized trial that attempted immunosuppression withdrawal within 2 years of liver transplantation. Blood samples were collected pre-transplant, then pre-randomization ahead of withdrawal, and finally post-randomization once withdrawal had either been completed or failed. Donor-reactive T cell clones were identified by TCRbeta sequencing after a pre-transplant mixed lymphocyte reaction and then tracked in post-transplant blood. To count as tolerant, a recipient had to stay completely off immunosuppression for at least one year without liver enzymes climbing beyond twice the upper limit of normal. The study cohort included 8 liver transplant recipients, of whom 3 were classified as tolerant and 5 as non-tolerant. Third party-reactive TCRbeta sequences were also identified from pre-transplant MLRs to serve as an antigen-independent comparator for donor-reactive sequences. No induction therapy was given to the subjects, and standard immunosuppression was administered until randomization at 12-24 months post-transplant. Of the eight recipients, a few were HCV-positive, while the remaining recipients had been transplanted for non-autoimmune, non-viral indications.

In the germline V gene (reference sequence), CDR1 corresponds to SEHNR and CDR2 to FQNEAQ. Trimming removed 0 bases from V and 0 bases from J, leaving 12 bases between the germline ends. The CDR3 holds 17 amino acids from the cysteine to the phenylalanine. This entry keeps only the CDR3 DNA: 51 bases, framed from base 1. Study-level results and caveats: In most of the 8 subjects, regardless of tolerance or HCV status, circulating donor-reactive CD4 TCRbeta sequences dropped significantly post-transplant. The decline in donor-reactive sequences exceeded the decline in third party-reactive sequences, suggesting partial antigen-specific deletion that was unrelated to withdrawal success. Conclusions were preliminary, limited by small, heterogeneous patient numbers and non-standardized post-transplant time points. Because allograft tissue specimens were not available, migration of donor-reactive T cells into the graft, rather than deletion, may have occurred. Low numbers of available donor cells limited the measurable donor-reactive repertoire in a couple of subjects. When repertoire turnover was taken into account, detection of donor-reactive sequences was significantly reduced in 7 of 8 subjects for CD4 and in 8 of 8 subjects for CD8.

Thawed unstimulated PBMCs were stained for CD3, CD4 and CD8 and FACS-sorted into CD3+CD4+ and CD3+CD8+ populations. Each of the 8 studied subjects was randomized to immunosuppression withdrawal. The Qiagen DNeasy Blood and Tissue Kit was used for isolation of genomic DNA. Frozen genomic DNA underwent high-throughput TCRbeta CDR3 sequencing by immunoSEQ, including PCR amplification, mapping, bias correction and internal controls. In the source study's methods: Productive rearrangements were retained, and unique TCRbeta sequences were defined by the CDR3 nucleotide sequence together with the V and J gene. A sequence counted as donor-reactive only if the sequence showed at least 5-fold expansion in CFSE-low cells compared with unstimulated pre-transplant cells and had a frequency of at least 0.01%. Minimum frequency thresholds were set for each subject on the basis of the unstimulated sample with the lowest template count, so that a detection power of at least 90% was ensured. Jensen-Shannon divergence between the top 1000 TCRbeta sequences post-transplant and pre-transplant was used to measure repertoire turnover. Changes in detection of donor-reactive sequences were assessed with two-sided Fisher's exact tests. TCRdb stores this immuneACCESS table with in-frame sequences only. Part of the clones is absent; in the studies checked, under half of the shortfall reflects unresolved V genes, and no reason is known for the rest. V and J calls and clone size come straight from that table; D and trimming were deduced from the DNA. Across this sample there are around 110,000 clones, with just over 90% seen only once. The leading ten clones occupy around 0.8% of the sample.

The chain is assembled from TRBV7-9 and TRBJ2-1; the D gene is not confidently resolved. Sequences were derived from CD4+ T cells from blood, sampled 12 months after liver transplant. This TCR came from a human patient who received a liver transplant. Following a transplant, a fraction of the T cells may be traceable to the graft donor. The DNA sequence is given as TGTGCCAGCAGCTTAGCGAGTAGTTCGAACTCCTACAATGAGCAGTTCTTC. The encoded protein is CASSLASSSNSYNEQFF.